Reported below is one T cell receptor (beta chain). The antigen is not known. Sequencing targeted expressed TCRB transcripts, as all isolated RNA had been reverse transcribed. Produced via immunoSEQ multiplex PCR; TCRdb's table is partial and in-frame only. Of around 600,000 clones listed, roughly 12% were seen once; the top ten hold 0.09% to 0.15%. These data originate in a study of beta chain features in type 1 diabetes. Study-wide results and limits: VDJ junctions from patients with type 1 diabetes contained fewer insertions and more deletions. TCRB CDR3s were moderately but significantly shorter in Type 1 diabetes patients in all four CD4+ subsets. Shorter templates might be favored by PCR, and equally so in patients and in controls.

Germline values: CDR1 SGHTA, CDR2 FQGNSA. This CDR3 has 17 amino acids. Trimming cost V 6 bases and J 0 bases, with 18 bases left between them. Sequenced material: naive CD4+ T cells from blood. This receptor was identified in a man aged 25 to 40 with type 1 diabetes. The chain recombines TRBV7-2 with TRBJ2-4; tentative D call: TRBD2 (6 bases). This CDR3 is CASSYSGGARAKNIQYF. The CDR3 DNA follows: TGTGCCAGCAGTTACTCTGGAGGGGCAAGAGCCAAAAACATTCAGTACTTC.